This entry is about one T cell receptor (beta chain). Antigen: not known. Over several immunoSEQ plates, each subset's genomic DNA was distributed in even portions. Per the original data handling: ImmunoSEQ output held junction-only sequences without quality scores, so filtering differed. Sequencing used immunoSEQ multiplex PCR; TCRdb keeps in-frame clones, though not all of them. That table is the source of V, J and clone size, and D and trimming were worked out from the DNA. This sample has roughly 500,000 clones, with around 73% found just once. These data come from a study of shared clonotypes between healthy human individuals. General study results and limits: Genetic and exposure-history diversity was limited by the small donor number.

Donors comprised healthy HIV-negative adults lacking recent acute infections or vaccinations. J gave up 6 bases and V 5 bases, and 9 bases lay outside the gene matches. This CDR3 has 15 amino acids. Germline V gene lookup returns CDR1 SGDLS and CDR2 YYNGEE. The chain is built from TRBV9 and TRBJ2-1; the match to TRBD2 covers 9 bases. The sequence was obtained from a woman aged 35 to 49 in good health. Some clones in this sample may be carry-over from other donors' samples. Material: PBMCs. The CDR3 coding sequence is TGTGCCAGCAGTCCACCGGGACTAGCTCGCAATGAGCAGTTCTTC. Translated, it gives CASSPPGLARNEQFF.